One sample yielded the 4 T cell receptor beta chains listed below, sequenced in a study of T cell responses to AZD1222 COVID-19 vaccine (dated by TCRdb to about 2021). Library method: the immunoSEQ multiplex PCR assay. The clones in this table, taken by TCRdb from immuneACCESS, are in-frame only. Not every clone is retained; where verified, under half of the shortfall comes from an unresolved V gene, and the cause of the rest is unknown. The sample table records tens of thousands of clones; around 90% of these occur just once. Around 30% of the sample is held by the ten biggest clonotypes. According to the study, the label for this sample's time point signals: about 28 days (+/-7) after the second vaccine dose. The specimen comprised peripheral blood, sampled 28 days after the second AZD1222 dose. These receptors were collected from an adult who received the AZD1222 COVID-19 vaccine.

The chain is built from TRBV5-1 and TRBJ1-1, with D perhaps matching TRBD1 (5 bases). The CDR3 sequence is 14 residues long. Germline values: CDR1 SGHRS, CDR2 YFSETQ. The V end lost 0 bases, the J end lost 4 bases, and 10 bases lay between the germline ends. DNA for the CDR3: TGCGCCAGCAGCTTGGCGGGGGAGGGCACTGAAGCTTTCTTT. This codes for CASSLAGEGTEAFF. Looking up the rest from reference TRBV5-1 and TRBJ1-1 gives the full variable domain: KAGVTQTPRYLIKTRGQQVTLSCSPISGHRSVSWYQQTPGQGLQFLFEYFSETQRNKGNFPGRFSGRQFSNSRSEMNVSTLELGDSALYLCASSLAGEGTEAFFGQGTRLTVV.

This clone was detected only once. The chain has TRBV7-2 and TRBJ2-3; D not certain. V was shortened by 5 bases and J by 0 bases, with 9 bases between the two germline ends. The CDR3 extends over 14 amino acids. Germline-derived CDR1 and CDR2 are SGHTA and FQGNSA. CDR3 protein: CASSVYLSTDTQYF. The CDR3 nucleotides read TGTGCCAGCAGCGTCTATCTGAGCACAGATACGCAGTATTTT.

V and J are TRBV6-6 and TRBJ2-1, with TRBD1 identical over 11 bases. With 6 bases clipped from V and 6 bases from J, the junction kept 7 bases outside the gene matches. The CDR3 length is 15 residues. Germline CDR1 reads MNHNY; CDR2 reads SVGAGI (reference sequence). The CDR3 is CASRPGTGGPNEQFF. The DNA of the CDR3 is TGTGCCAGCAGACCCGGGACAGGGGGGCCCAATGAGCAGTTCTTC.

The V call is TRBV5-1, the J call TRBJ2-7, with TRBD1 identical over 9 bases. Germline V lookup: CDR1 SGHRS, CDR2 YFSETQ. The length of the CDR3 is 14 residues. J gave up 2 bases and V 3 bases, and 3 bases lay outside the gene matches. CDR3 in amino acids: CASSSTGGAYEQYF. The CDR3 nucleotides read TGCGCCAGCAGCTCGACAGGGGGGGCCTACGAGCAGTACTTC.